The clone carrying this T cell receptor (beta chain) has a handful of counts. The CDR3 is 16 residues long. The germline V gene has CDR1 MNHEY and CDR2 SVGEGT. Unmatched junction bases numbered 10, after V lost 8 bases and J lost 3 bases. TCRdb fed the RT-PCR reads into MiXCR, producing one record per CDR3 protein. The profile shows hundreds of thousands of distinct CDR3 sequences, 14% of them singletons. This TCR was recovered from a female donor in good health, serving as a healthy control. Sequencing used memory CD4+ T cells from blood. The chain has TRBV6-2 or TRBV6-3 and TRBJ2-3, with TRBD2 matching 11 bases. The CDR3 DNA follows: TGTGCCAGCCAAGTAATCTGGACTAGCGGGACAGATACGCAGTATTTT. As protein: CASQVIWTSGTDTQYF.